Presented here are 32 T cell receptor beta chains from one specimen sequenced in a study of human T cells and chemical hapten exposure. Described time point: patch test 3, about 24 weeks after DPC sensitization. Documented treatment: therapeutic diphenylcyclopropenone sensitization with weekly scalp DPC. TCRdb used MiXCR to reprocess the RACE reads, holding one entry per CDR3 protein. The sample includes 97,000 or so distinct CDR3 sequences, 27% of them seen just once. The sequences come from whole blood, collected in connection with sensitization to the hapten diphenylcyclopropenone (DPC). Source of these receptors: a middle-aged man with alopecia areata. Some clones in this sample may be carry-over from other donors' samples.

This clonotype was seen a few times. This rearrangement joins TRBV30 to TRBJ2-7; TRBD1 is a possible D gene (5 bases). Trimming removed 2 bases at V and 5 bases at J, with 13 bases between. CDR1 and CDR2 from the germline V gene are GTSNPN and SVGIG (reference sequence). CDR3 length: 13 amino acids. The CDR3 nucleotides are TGTGCCTGGAGTCGGGCAGGGCCCAACGAGCAGTACTTC. Translating it yields CAWSRAGPNEQYF. Using reference TRBV30 and TRBJ2-7 for the parts outside the CDR3, the full variable domain is SQTIHQWPATLVQPVGSPLSLECTVEGTSNPNLYWYRQAAGRGLQLLFYSVGIGQISSEVPQNLSASRPQDRQFILSSKKLLLSDSGFYLCAWSRAGPNEQYFGPGTRLTVT.

This clonotype occurred a few times. The chain couples TRBV2 to TRBJ2-5; 13 bases are a match to TRBD2. Germline lookup yields CDR1 SNHLY and CDR2 FYNNEI. After removal of 6 bases from V and 2 bases from J, the junction contained 6 bases not matched to a gene. The CDR3 is 16 residues long. The CDR3 protein is CASRPGLAGLQETQYF. For the CDR3, the DNA is TGTGCCAGCAGGCCGGGACTAGCGGGGCTACAAGAGACCCAGTACTTC.

V is TRBV6-2 or TRBV6-3 and J is TRBJ1-1; D is unclear. Germline CDR1 MNHEY, CDR2 SVGEGT. The CDR3 totals 16 residues. V was clipped by 0 bases and J by 1 base, with 12 bases between them. The DNA of the CDR3 is TGTGCCAGCAGTTACTCAGTGGCACGGAAGAACACTGAAGCTTTCTTT. It yields the protein CASSYSVARKNTEAFF.

A few counts support this clonotype. DNA for the CDR3: TGTGCCAGCAGTTTATTTGGTGGGACTAGCGGGATGAGCTCCTACAATGAGCAGTTCTTC. This gives the protein CASSLFGGTSGMSSYNEQFF. This chain connects TRBV27 to TRBJ2-1, with 13 bases identical to TRBD2. Germline lookup yields CDR1 MNHEY and CDR2 SMNVEV (reference sequence). There are 20 residues in the CDR3. Germline trimming cut 1 base from V and 0 bases from J; bases unmatched to any gene: 9.

CDR3 nucleotide sequence: TGTGCCAGCAGCGTAGGGGTAGTCACCACCACAGATACGCAGTATTTT. This translates into CASSVGVVTTTDTQYF. The rearrangement uses TRBV9 and TRBJ2-3; D remains ambiguous. Trimming took off 0 bases at V and 2 bases at J, with 13 bases between the two ends. The germline V gene encodes CDR1 SGDLS and CDR2 YYNGEE. The CDR3 totals 16 residues.

This clonotype was recorded a few times. The chain recombines TRBV27 with TRBJ2-3; 9 bases align to TRBD1. CDR1 is MNHEY, CDR2 SMNVEV, per germline (reference sequence). The CDR3 covers 14 residues. V was pared by 5 bases and J by 2 bases, with 2 bases of the junction left unmatched. For the CDR3, the DNA is TGTGCCAGCAGTCGGGACAGGGTCACAGATACGCAGTATTTT. Translated, it gives CASSRDRVTDTQYF.

This chain joins TRBV20-1 and TRBJ2-5; D is perhaps TRBD2 (5 bases). CDR3 length: 15 residues. Between the trimmed V and J ends, which lost 0 bases and 2 bases, there was a span of 13 bases. CDR1 DFQATT and CDR2 SNEGSKA come from the germline V gene (reference sequence). CDR3 region: CSARDVGSGQETQYF. The CDR3 DNA is TGCAGTGCTAGAGACGTGGGGTCGGGGCAAGAGACCCAGTACTTC.

The chain recombines TRBV19 with TRBJ2-1; a weak D match, TRBD2 (6 bases). Germline CDR1 and CDR2: LNHDA and SQIVND (reference sequence). Trimming pared 8 bases from V and 6 bases from J, leaving 14 bases between. The CDR3 is made up of 13 amino acids. CDR3 in amino acids: CASGTGWGNEQFF. CDR3 bases: TGTGCCAGTGGGACTGGCTGGGGCAATGAGCAGTTCTTC.

The chain couples TRBV14 to TRBJ2-1; TRBD2 agrees at 10 bases. The trim removed 0 bases at V and 10 bases at J, leaving 9 bases unmatched. Germline V gene lookup returns CDR1 SGHDN and CDR2 FVKESK. CDR3 length: 16 amino acids. CDR3 in amino acids: CASSQDSAGGRDEQFF. The CDR3 region has the DNA TGTGCCAGCAGCCAAGATTCAGCGGGAGGGAGAGACGAGCAGTTCTTC.

The chain is built from TRBV7-7 and TRBJ2-7; 7 nucleotides agree with TRBD2. The CDR3 sequence is 16 residues long. Germline V gene lookup returns CDR1 SSHAT and CDR2 FNYEAQ (reference sequence). The ends lost 6 bases at V and 4 bases at J; junction bases unmatched: 15. In DNA form, the CDR3 reads TGTGCCAGCAGATCCATAGTAAGCGGGAAGGGGTACGAGCAGTACTTC. Its translation is CASRSIVSGKGYEQYF.

The rearrangement joins TRBV20-1 to TRBJ1-5, with TRBD1 identical over 9 bases. This CDR3 spans 13 amino acids. The trim removed 6 bases at V and 3 bases at J, leaving 3 bases unmatched. CDR1 and CDR2 from the germline V gene are DFQATT and SNEGSKA (reference sequence). The CDR3 loop is CSAEQGANQPQHF. CDR3 bases: TGCAGTGCGGAACAGGGGGCCAATCAGCCCCAGCATTTT.

This clonotype has only a few counts. The chain recombines TRBV3-1 with TRBJ2-6; D not certain. CDR3 length: 14 amino acids. Germline loops: CDR1 LGHDT, CDR2 YNNKEL (reference sequence). Between the trimmed V and J ends, which lost 6 bases and 5 bases, there was a span of 11 bases. The CDR3: CASSLLSWANVLTF. The CDR3 DNA reads as TGTGCCAGCAGTTTGCTAAGCTGGGCCAACGTCCTGACTTTC. The variable domain in full, with the rest retrieved from reference TRBV3-1 and TRBJ2-6, is DTAVSQTPKYLVTQMGNDKSIKCEQNLGHDTMYWYKQDSKKFLKIMFSYNNKELIINETVPNRFSPKSPDKAHLNLHINSLELGDSAVYFCASSLLSWANVLTFGAGSRLTVL.

The chain uses TRBV6-5 and TRBJ2-7; D not resolved. Trimming took 0 bases from V and 6 from J, leaving 12 bases between them. The germline V gene encodes CDR1 MNHEY and CDR2 SVGAGI. This CDR3 has 14 amino acids. DNA for the CDR3: TGTGCCAGCAGTTACTCGATCTCGGCAACCGAGCAGTACTTC. Amino acids: CASSYSISATEQYF.

The V gene is TRBV20-1, the J gene TRBJ2-5; D is perhaps TRBD1 or TRBD2 (5 bases each). The length of the CDR3 is 13 residues. Germline-derived CDR1 and CDR2 are DFQATT and SNEGSKA (reference sequence). V was trimmed by 8 bases and J by 5 bases, leaving 18 bases between them. The CDR3 coding sequence is TGCAGTACCCCGGGACCACCCAGGGAGACCCAGTACTTC. This sequence encodes CSTPGPPRETQYF.

The chain links TRBV12-3 or TRBV12-4 to TRBJ1-1; a possible D gene is TRBD1 (5 bases). V dropped 3 bases and J dropped 7 bases, with 9 bases sitting between them. The CDR3 loop spans 12 amino acids. The CDR3: CASSLGLLEAFF. The CDR3 nucleotides are TGTGCCAGCAGTTTGGGGCTCCTTGAAGCTTTCTTT.

This sequence joins TRBV12-3 or TRBV12-4 and TRBJ2-2; D is ambiguous. This CDR3 has 12 amino acids. Trimming removed 6 bases at V and 4 bases at J, with 6 bases between. CDR3 DNA: TGTGCCAGCAGCCAAATCACCGGGGAGCTGTTTTTT. Protein product: CASSQITGELFF.

This clonotype occurred many times. V is TRBV11-2 and J is TRBJ2-7; possible D gene TRBD2, 6 bases. The CDR3 loop spans 13 amino acids. Trimming pared 5 bases from V and 1 base from J, leaving 9 bases between. Germline V gene data show CDR1 as SGHAT and CDR2 as FQNNGV. The CDR3: CASSAGLSYEQYF. The DNA for the CDR3 is TGTGCCAGCAGCGCGGGACTTTCCTACGAGCAGTACTTC.

This clonotype came up once. The chain joins TRBV12-3 or TRBV12-4 to TRBJ1-1; 7 nucleotides align to TRBD1. The CDR3 has 17 residues. Germline trimming cut 2 bases from V and 5 bases from J; bases unmatched to any gene: 14. DNA of the CDR3: TGTGCCAGCAGTTTATTTTGGGACAGAGAGACGAGAACTGAAGCTTTCTTT. It codes for CASSLFWDRETRTEAFF.

V gene TRBV25-1 combines with J gene TRBJ2-7; 7 bases are shared with TRBD1. Germline assignment: CDR1 MGHDK and CDR2 SYGVNS. This CDR3 is built from 17 residues. Trimming cost V 3 bases and J 2 bases; bases outside gene matches: 13. CDR3 in amino acids: CASSDSPPTGSAYEQYF. The DNA of the CDR3 is TGTGCCAGCAGTGACTCACCCCCGACAGGGAGCGCCTACGAGCAGTACTTC.

This rearrangement joins TRBV10-3 to TRBJ2-7; possibly TRBD2 for D (5 bases). Germline assignment: CDR1 ENHRY and CDR2 SYGVKD. The CDR3 spans 13 residues. V was trimmed by 0 bases and J by 5 bases, leaving 8 bases between them. The CDR3 nucleotides are TGTGCCATCAGTGAGTCCGGGGTTGACGAGCAGTACTTC. Translating gives CAISESGVDEQYF.

This clonotype has just a few counts. This rearrangement joins TRBV13 to TRBJ2-2, with TRBD2 matching 8 bases. The CDR3 has 16 amino acids. V shed 1 base, J shed 1 base, and the junction held 2 bases outside the gene matches. The germline gives CDR1 PRHDT, CDR2 FYEKMQ (reference sequence). This CDR3 is CASSLELAVNTGELFF. In nucleotides, the CDR3 is TGTGCCAGCAGCTTAGAACTAGCGGTGAACACCGGGGAGCTGTTTTTT.

This clonotype occurred a few times. V is TRBV27 and J is TRBJ1-1; tentatively, D is TRBD1 (6 bases). Between the trimmed V and J ends, which lost 4 bases and 5 bases, there was a span of 17 bases. The CDR3 has 15 residues. Germline values: CDR1 MNHEY, CDR2 SMNVEV (reference sequence). CDR3 amino acids: CASSWVGGAGTEAFF. CDR3 coding DNA: TGTGCCAGCAGTTGGGTCGGGGGCGCAGGGACTGAAGCTTTCTTT.

This clonotype was observed at least ten times. This chain uses TRBV7-9 with TRBJ2-3; TRBD2 is a possible D gene (5 bases). The CDR3 has 14 amino acids. Trimming took 1 base from V and 9 from J, leaving 14 bases between them. Germline-derived CDR1 and CDR2 are SEHNR and FQNEAQ (reference sequence). CDR3 amino acids: CASSLVSGMVTQYF. CDR3 DNA sequence: TGTGCCAGCAGCTTAGTCAGCGGTATGGTGACGCAGTATTTT.

As to this clonotype: At one end the junction does not follow the germline gene, possibly because of a read error. The V gene is TRBV6-5, the J gene TRBJ2-7; TRBD2 matches at 8 bases. This CDR3 contains 15 residues. Per the germline V gene, CDR1 is MNHEY and CDR2 is SVGAGI. Here the CDR3 DNA reads TGTGCCAGCATTTCTCCGGGGGGGGCCTCCTCCGAGCAGTACTTC. Its translation is CASISPGGASSEQYF.

This clonotype was counted a few times. The rearrangement joins TRBV5-5 to TRBJ2-7; D is possibly TRBD2 (6 bases). V lost 4 bases to trimming and J lost 4 bases, with 18 bases between them. CDR3 size: 15 residues. Germline V gene lookup returns CDR1 SGHKS and CDR2 YYEKEE (reference sequence). The DNA for the CDR3 is TGTGCCAGCAGCCAGGCTGGGACTGCGGTTTACGAGCAGTACTTC. Translating gives CASSQAGTAVYEQYF.

This clonotype has just a few counts. The genes are TRBV5-1 and TRBJ2-5; 10 bases fit TRBD1. The J segment lost 5 bases and the V segment lost 7 bases, leaving 8 bases of the junction unmatched. There are 14 residues in the CDR3. CDR1 is SGHRS and CDR2 is YFSETQ in the germline V gene. CDR3 loop: CASAVTGGMETQYF. As DNA, the CDR3 is TGCGCCAGCGCCGTGACAGGGGGCATGGAGACCCAGTACTTC. Full variable domain (remainder filled in from reference TRBV5-1 and TRBJ2-5): KAGVTQTPRYLIKTRGQQVTLSCSPISGHRSVSWYQQTPGQGLQFLFEYFSETQRNKGNFPGRFSGRQFSNSRSEMNVSTLELGDSALYLCASAVTGGMETQYFGPGTRLLVL.

This clonotype was detected only a few times. The rearrangement joins TRBV7-9 to TRBJ2-7, with D hard to call. Germline V CDR1 and CDR2: SEHNR, FQNEAQ (reference sequence). CDR3 length: 14 amino acids. V was shortened by 1 base and J by 4 bases, with 11 bases between the two germline ends. The chain's CDR3 is CASSLVVSSYEQYF. As DNA, the CDR3 is TGTGCCAGCAGCTTAGTTGTCAGTTCATACGAGCAGTACTTC.

This clonotype was found once. V gene TRBV27 combines with J gene TRBJ2-1; D may be TRBD2 (5 bases). Germline V CDR1 and CDR2: MNHEY, SMNVEV (reference sequence). The CDR3 contains 16 residues. Trimming removed 6 bases from V and 5 bases from J, with 20 bases in between. This CDR3 is CASSPRVTRIHNEQFF. The CDR3 DNA reads as TGTGCCAGCAGCCCTCGTGTCACTAGGATACACAATGAGCAGTTCTTC.

The V and J genes are TRBV18 and TRBJ1-1, with TRBD1 as a possible D gene (6 bases). Germline V gene lookup returns CDR1 KGHSH and CDR2 LQKENI. Trimming stripped 2 bases from V and 1 base from J, with 11 bases between. The CDR3 runs 15 residues. The CDR3 loop is CASSPKGVRNTEAFF. CDR3 coding DNA: TGTGCCAGCTCACCAAAGGGGGTCCGGAACACTGAAGCTTTCTTT.

This clonotype has just a few counts. The gene calls are TRBV29-1 and TRBJ1-1, with D possibly being TRBD1 (6 bases). V lost 7 bases and J 1 base, leaving 7 bases between the germline ends. In germline, CDR1 is SQVTM, CDR2 ANQGSEA. The CDR3 totals 11 residues. The CDR3 reads CSAGQNTEAFF. The DNA of the CDR3 is TGCAGCGCGGGACAGAACACTGAAGCTTTCTTT.

The V gene is TRBV11-2, the J gene TRBJ2-1; 7 bases agree with TRBD2. Trimming at V came to 4 bases and at J to 10 bases, leaving 16 bases not matched to a gene. This CDR3 spans 16 amino acids. Germline V gives CDR1 SGHAT, CDR2 FQNNGV. The CDR3 reads CASSSPRLAGEGEQFF. Here the CDR3 DNA reads TGTGCCAGCAGCTCTCCCCGACTAGCTGGGGAGGGGGAGCAGTTCTTC.

The gene calls are TRBV12-3 or TRBV12-4 and TRBJ2-7; the D is unclear. This CDR3 spans 13 amino acids. The V gene lost 6 bases and the J gene lost 7 bases, with 16 bases spanning the gap. CDR3 sequence: CASSHTPGWEQYF. The CDR3 region has the DNA TGTGCCAGCAGCCACACCCCGGGTTGGGAGCAGTACTTC.